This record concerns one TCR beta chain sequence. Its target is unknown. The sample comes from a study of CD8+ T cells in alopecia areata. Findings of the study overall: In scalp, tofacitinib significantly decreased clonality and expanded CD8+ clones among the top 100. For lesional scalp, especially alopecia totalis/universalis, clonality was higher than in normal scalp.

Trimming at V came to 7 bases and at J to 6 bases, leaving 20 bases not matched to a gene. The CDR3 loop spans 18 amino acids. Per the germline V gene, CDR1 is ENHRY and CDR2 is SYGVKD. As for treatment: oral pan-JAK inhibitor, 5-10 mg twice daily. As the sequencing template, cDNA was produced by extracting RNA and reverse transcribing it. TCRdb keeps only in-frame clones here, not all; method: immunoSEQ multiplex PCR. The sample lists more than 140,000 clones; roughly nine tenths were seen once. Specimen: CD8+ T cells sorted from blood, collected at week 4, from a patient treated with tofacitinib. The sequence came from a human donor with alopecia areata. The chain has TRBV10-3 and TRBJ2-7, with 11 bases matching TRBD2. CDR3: CAITVTEGVAGGPGEQYF. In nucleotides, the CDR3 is TGTGCCATCACCGTCACCGAGGGTGTAGCGGGAGGGCCGGGCGAGCAGTACTTC.